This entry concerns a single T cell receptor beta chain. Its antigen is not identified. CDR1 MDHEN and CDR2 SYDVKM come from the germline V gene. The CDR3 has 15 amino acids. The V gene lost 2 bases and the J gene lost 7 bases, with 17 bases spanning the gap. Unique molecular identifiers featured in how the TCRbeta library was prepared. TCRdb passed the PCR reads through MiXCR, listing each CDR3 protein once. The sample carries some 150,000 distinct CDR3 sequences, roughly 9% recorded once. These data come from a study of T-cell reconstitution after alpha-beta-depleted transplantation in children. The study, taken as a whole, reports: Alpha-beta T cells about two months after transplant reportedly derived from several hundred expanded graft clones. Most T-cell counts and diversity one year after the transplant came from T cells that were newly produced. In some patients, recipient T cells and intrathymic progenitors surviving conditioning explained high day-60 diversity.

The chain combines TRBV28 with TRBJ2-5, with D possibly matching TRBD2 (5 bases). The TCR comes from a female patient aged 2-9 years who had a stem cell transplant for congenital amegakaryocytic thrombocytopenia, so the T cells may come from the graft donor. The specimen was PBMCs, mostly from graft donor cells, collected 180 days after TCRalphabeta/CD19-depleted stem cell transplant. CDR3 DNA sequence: TGTGCCAGCAGTTTAAAGCGGAGGTGGCTAGGGACCCAGTACTTC. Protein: CASSLKRRWLGTQYF.